These T cell receptor beta chains were read from a single sample in a study of T-cell memory formation after mild COVID-19. One entry per CDR3 protein, called by TCRdb with MiXCR from the 5' RACE reads. Of approximately 240,000 distinct CDR3 sequences in the sample, about 17% were seen once. Sequenced material: PBMCs or a T cell subset sorted from them (not recorded which). All receptors come from a man aged 18 to 30 who had mild COVID-19 (a few samples of this study predate the infection). Cell type and time point are not known. Each CDR3 is given with its conserved first and last residue. D genes are given only for firm matches. Not all rows give a size; the values are once, few, many and, for expanded clones, a class.

V	J	size	D	DNA	CDR3
TRBV7-9	TRBJ2-5	many	-	TGTGCCAGCAGCTTCGACAGGCAAGAGACCCAGTACTTC	CASSFDRQETQYF
TRBV7-8	TRBJ1-2	few	-	TGTGCCAGCACTTGGGACGAAGACTATGGCTACACCTTC	CASTWDEDYGYTF
TRBV5-1	TRBJ2-4	many	-	TGCGCCAGCAGCTTCGGGGCGGAGAGAAACATTCAGTACTTC	CASSFGAERNIQYF
TRBV6-5	TRBJ1-1	-	TRBD1	TGTGCCAGCAGTTCGCCCCGGGACAGGGGACTCCCTGAAGCTTTCTTT	CASSSPRDRGLPEAFF
TRBV10-3	TRBJ1-1	-	-	TGTGCCATCAGCCAGACAGGGAACACTGAAGCTTTCTTT	CAISQTGNTEAFF
TRBV16	TRBJ2-1	-	-	TGTGCCAGCAGCCAGTCGTACCTGCAGTTCTTC	CASSQSYLQFF
TRBV11-2	TRBJ1-3	-	-	TGTGCCAGCGGCCCAGGAAACACCATATATTTT	CASGPGNTIYF
TRBV6-2/TRBV6-3	TRBJ2-2	-	-	TGTGCCAGCAGTTACGGGTTATATGCCGGGGAGCTGTTTTTT	CASSYGLYAGELFF
TRBV5-1	TRBJ2-1	few	-	TGCGCCAGCAGCTTGGGAAGGGGGGCCTACAATGAGCAGTTCTTC	CASSLGRGAYNEQFF
TRBV7-2	TRBJ1-2	few	-	TGTGCCAGCCGGGGGTTAGGAAACTATGGCTACACCTTC	CASRGLGNYGYTF
TRBV11-2	TRBJ1-3	few	-	TGTGCCAGCAGTACCTCCTCTGGAAACACCATATATTTT	CASSTSSGNTIYF
TRBV7-6	TRBJ2-3	-	TRBD1	TGTGCCAGCAGCTGGGGGGGACAGGGCGGCACAGATACGCAGTATTTT	CASSWGGQGGTDTQYF
TRBV7-9	TRBJ1-2	-	-	TGTGCCAGCAGCCTATGGACCTCCGCAGGCGGCTACACCTTC	CASSLWTSAGGYTF
TRBV12-3/TRBV12-4	TRBJ2-3	few	TRBD2	TGTGCCAGCAGGCCCGGGGGGGCTGGGTCAGATACGCAGTATTTT	CASRPGGAGSDTQYF
TRBV5-5	TRBJ2-3	many	TRBD2	TGTGCCAGCAGCGTAGGACTAGCGGAGAACACAGATACGCAGTATTTT	CASSVGLAENTDTQYF
TRBV5-1	TRBJ1-1	many	-	TGCGCCAGCAGCTTCGGTGGATACACTGAAGCTTTCTTT	CASSFGGYTEAFF
TRBV10-3	TRBJ1-6	many	-	TGTGCCATCTCCAAGGGCCCGGCCATCGGTTCACCCCTCCACTTT	CAISKGPAIGSPLHF
TRBV10-3	TRBJ1-5	-	TRBD1	TGTGCCACACAGGGGGCCGGTCAGCCCCAGCATTTT	CATQGAGQPQHF
TRBV9	TRBJ2-7	-	-	TGTGCCAGCAGCGTAGATCCCCAGTCTGGGACCTACGAGCAGTACTTC	CASSVDPQSGTYEQYF
TRBV28	TRBJ1-2	-	TRBD1	TGTGCCAGCAGTTCCGGCACAGGGGCGAACTATGGCTACACCTTC	CASSSGTGANYGYTF
TRBV12-3/TRBV12-4	TRBJ1-4	-	-	TGTGCCAGCAGGCCCGGGATAGGACGAAAACTGTTTTTT	CASRPGIGRKLFF
TRBV7-9	TRBJ1-4	-	TRBD1	TGTGCCAGCAGCTTACTCGGACAGGGCGGGGAAAAACTGTTTTTT	CASSLLGQGGEKLFF
TRBV6-5	TRBJ2-3	-	TRBD2	TGTGCCAGCAGTACACATAGCGGGGGGGCAATAGATACGCAGTATTTT	CASSTHSGGAIDTQYF
TRBV7-2	TRBJ1-1	-	-	TGTGCCAGCAGCCCGCGGTCGGTCGGAACTGAAGCTTTCTTT	CASSPRSVGTEAFF
TRBV12-3/TRBV12-4	TRBJ1-5	-	-	TGTGCCAGCAGTTTACCCGGCAATCAGCCCCAGCATTTT	CASSLPGNQPQHF
TRBV7-2	TRBJ1-3	-	-	TGTGCCAGCAGCCCGGTGGGGGGTGGAAACACCATATATTTT	CASSPVGGGNTIYF
TRBV12-3/TRBV12-4	TRBJ2-2	few	TRBD2	TGTGCCAGCAGTTCAGGGAGCGGGGGTGACAAACGGGAGCTGTTTTTT	CASSSGSGGDKRELFF
TRBV28	TRBJ2-7	-	TRBD2	TGTGCCAGCAGCCCCAGAGCGGGATGGGGGAGGTACGAGCAGTACTTC	CASSPRAGWGRYEQYF
TRBV20-1	TRBJ1-6	-	-	TGCAGTGCTAGCGACCCAGGGGCCGCGGGATCACCCCTCCACTTT	CSASDPGAAGSPLHF
TRBV5-1	TRBJ1-2	many	-	TGCGCCAGCAGCTACCCCGACAGTTTCTATGGCTACACCTTC	CASSYPDSFYGYTF
TRBV5-1	TRBJ1-1	few	TRBD1	TGCGCCAGCAGCTTGGAATCGTTGGGGACAGTAGCTTTCTTT	CASSLESLGTVAFF
TRBV7-2	TRBJ2-3	-	-	TGTGCCAGCAGCTTGTTCGTAGATACGCAGTATTTT	CASSLFVDTQYF
TRBV10-3	TRBJ1-5	few	-	TGTGCCATCAGTGAGTCGGGAGGGGTCCCCAATCAGCCCCAGCATTTT	CAISESGGVPNQPQHF
TRBV5-1	TRBJ2-4	few	-	TGCGCCAGCAGCTTAACGAGTTCAAAAGGGGTAGCCAAAAACATTCAGTACTTC	CASSLTSSKGVAKNIQYF
TRBV2	TRBJ2-3	-	TRBD1	TGTGCCAGCAGTCCTGACAGGGGGCTGTTAGATACGCAGTATTTT	CASSPDRGLLDTQYF
TRBV4-1	TRBJ1-1	few	TRBD1	TGCGCCAGCAGCCCTCTGTACCGGGACAGGGAAAACACTGAAGCTTTCTTT	CASSPLYRDRENTEAFF
TRBV6-2/TRBV6-3	TRBJ2-3	few	-	TGTGCCAGCAGTTACTCGATACCCGACCCCACAGATACGCAGTATTTT	CASSYSIPDPTDTQYF
TRBV20-1	TRBJ1-1	few	TRBD1	TGCAGTGCCCCACCCCAGGGGGGGATGAACACTGAAGCTTTCTTT	CSAPPQGGMNTEAFF
TRBV7-9	TRBJ2-5	few	-	TGTGCCAGCAGCACCAAGGGGATAAGAGAGACCCAGTACTTC	CASSTKGIRETQYF
TRBV28	TRBJ2-5	-	TRBD1	TGTGCCAGCAGTACTCCGGGACAGGGTGAAGAGACCCAGTACTTC	CASSTPGQGEETQYF
TRBV24-1	TRBJ2-5	many	-	TGTGCCACCGCGGGAGAGGGGGACCAAGAGACCCAGTACTTC	CATAGEGDQETQYF
TRBV7-2	TRBJ1-5	-	TRBD1	TGTGCCAGCAGCTTTGGGACAGTCGCCAATCAGCCCCAGCATTTT	CASSFGTVANQPQHF